This T cell receptor beta chain is from a study of blood T cells in healthy people across ages. V gave up 5 bases and J gave up 2 bases, with 7 bases separating them. The CDR3 length is 12 residues. Germline lookup yields CDR1 SGHTA and CDR2 FQGNSA. Next came a second PCR, run for about 7 to 12 cycles, which used a sample-barcoded 5' primer along with a J-beta primer mix. TCRdb processed the 5' RACE reads anew with MiXCR; each CDR3 protein has one entry. The sample has some 800,000 distinct CDR3 sequences; under 45% are singletons. The J gene is TRBJ2-7, the V gene TRBV7-2; D is unresolved. The source is a man aged 55 to 70 in good health. The sequenced sample was blood. CDR3 loop: CASSAATYEQYF. The CDR3 DNA is TGTGCCAGCAGCGCTGCAACCTACGAGCAGTACTTC.